This paragraph reports one T cell receptor beta chain. Using immunoSEQ multiplex PCR, the repertoire was profiled, and TCRdb retains in-frame clones only, with some absent. In the table there are 110,000 to 150,000 clones, 75% to 90% of which are singletons. J gave up 7 bases and V 4 bases, and 9 bases lay outside the gene matches. Germline V gene data show CDR1 as LNHDA and CDR2 as SQIVND (reference sequence). This CDR3 spans 15 amino acids. This record comes from a study of control samples from healthy donors and cancer patients. The genes are TRBV19 and TRBJ2-1; 8 positions agree with TRBD2. Sequenced sample: blood. The receptor was isolated from a man aged 30 to 45 in good health. For the CDR3, the DNA is TGTGCCAGTAGTAGCGGGACTAGATGGGGGAATGAGCAGTTCTTC. Protein sequence: CASSSGTRWGNEQFF.